The clone carrying this T cell receptor (beta chain) was recorded only once. Repertoires were generated with immunoSEQ multiplex PCR, while TCRdb's copy carries only in-frame clones and drops some. In the table there are about 36,000 clones, 90% of which are singletons. The data belong to a study of blood T cell repertoires in COVID-19. Trimming stripped 3 bases from V and 3 bases from J, with 8 bases between. This CDR3 is 13 amino acids long. CDR1 is SGHRS, CDR2 YFSETQ, per germline. The sequencing input was peripheral blood. The V call is TRBV5-1, the J call TRBJ2-3; perhaps TRBD1 as D (6 bases). This clonotype originated in a human donor in a cohort sampled during active COVID-19. The CDR3 region is CASSWTATDTQYF. In nucleotides, the CDR3 is TGCGCCAGCAGCTGGACAGCTACAGATACGCAGTATTTT.